The 15 T cell receptor beta chains in this list originate from one sample, sequenced in a study of blood T cell repertoires in COVID-19. Clones were sequenced by immunoSEQ multiplex PCR, and TCRdb holds only the in-frame ones, with some missing. The sample includes some 220,000 clones, 80% of them seen just once. Sequencing was performed on peripheral blood. The receptors here all came from a woman in her sixties or seventies with acute or convalescent COVID-19.

This rearrangement joins TRBV5-4 to TRBJ2-6, with D perhaps matching TRBD1 (5 bases). The CDR3 totals 15 residues. Trimming pared 1 base from V and 1 base from J, leaving 6 bases between. The germline CDR1 and CDR2 sequences are SGHNT and YYREEE (reference sequence). This CDR3 is CASSLKGSGANVLTF. CDR3 bases: TGTGCCAGCAGCTTGAAGGGGTCTGGGGCCAACGTCCTGACTTTC.

The genes are TRBV5-5 and TRBJ1-2; D remains ambiguous. CDR3 length: 14 amino acids. Trimming took 0 bases from V and 7 from J, leaving 13 bases between them. Germline values: CDR1 SGHKS, CDR2 YYEKEE (reference sequence). CDR3 sequence: CASSLAPGESGYTF. The CDR3 DNA sequence: TGTGCCAGCAGCTTGGCTCCGGGTGAGAGTGGCTACACCTTC.

The V call is TRBV19, the J call TRBJ2-7; 9 bases fit TRBD1. The CDR3 has 14 amino acids. Per the germline V gene, CDR1 is LNHDA and CDR2 is SQIVND (reference sequence). V was pared by 5 bases and J by 4 bases, with 6 bases of the junction left unmatched. CDR3 in DNA: TGTGCCAGTAGTTCCACAGGGGGCTTTTACGAGCAGTACTTC. This translates into CASSSTGGFYEQYF.

This chain joins TRBV4-2 and TRBJ2-3; the match to TRBD1 covers 9 bases. After removal of 5 bases from V and 5 bases from J, the junction contained 11 bases not matched to a gene. From germline, CDR1 is LGHNA and CDR2 YNFKEQ. This CDR3 contains 16 residues. The CDR3 spells CASSSTGTGFVDTQYF. The CDR3 DNA reads TGTGCCAGCAGCTCGACCGGGACAGGGTTCGTAGATACGCAGTATTTT.

Only a few counts were recorded for this clone. V gene TRBV5-1 combines with J gene TRBJ2-2; 14 nucleotides match TRBD2. The V segment lost 6 bases and the J segment 9 bases; nucleotides outside the gene matches: 10. In germline, CDR1 is SGHRS, CDR2 YFSETQ. The CDR3 consists of 16 residues. The CDR3 protein is CASIGWTSGGHRELFF. The CDR3 coding sequence is TGCGCCAGCATAGGTTGGACTAGCGGGGGGCACCGGGAGCTGTTTTTT. The variable domain in full, with the rest retrieved from reference TRBV5-1 and TRBJ2-2, is KAGVTQTPRYLIKTRGQQVTLSCSPISGHRSVSWYQQTPGQGLQFLFEYFSETQRNKGNFPGRFSGRQFSNSRSEMNVSTLELGDSALYLCASIGWTSGGHRELFFGEGSRLTVL.

This clone is a singleton in its sample. The V call is TRBV29-1, the J call TRBJ2-3; TRBD2 matches at 9 bases. V lost 6 bases, J lost 8 bases, and 24 bases stayed unmatched. The CDR3 has 18 residues. The germline gives CDR1 SQVTM, CDR2 ANQGSEA. The CDR3 region has the DNA TGCAGCGTCATGAGGGTGCCACTAGCGGGTCCCCTCTTAGTTACGCAGTATTTT. Protein product: CSVMRVPLAGPLLVTQYF.

The count of this clone is one. The chain uses TRBV7-2 and TRBJ2-3; TRBD1 is a possible D gene (6 bases). V shed 4 bases and J shed 4 bases, with 12 bases lying between them. In germline, CDR1 is SGHTA, CDR2 FQGNSA. The CDR3 is 14 amino acids. The CDR3 region has the DNA TGTGCCAGCAGCTCCGACAGGTCCCCAGATACGCAGTATTTT. Its translation: CASSSDRSPDTQYF.

This chain links TRBV30 with TRBJ2-3; TRBD2 matches at 13 bases. The CDR3 covers 16 residues. Germline V gene data show CDR1 as GTSNPN and CDR2 as SVGIG (reference sequence). Trimming took 2 bases from V and 6 from J; bases not matched to a gene: 8. The CDR3 nucleotides read TGTGCCTGGAGTACCGGGACTAGCGGGGCTGTGGATACGCAGTATTTT. It codes for CAWSTGTSGAVDTQYF.

The chain couples TRBV15 to TRBJ1-1; 8 bases align to TRBD1. Germline CDR1 reads LNHNV; CDR2 reads YYDKDF (reference sequence). With V trimmed by 3 bases and J by 6 bases, 6 bases remained unmatched. CDR3 length equals 14 residues. The CDR3 nucleotides read TGTGCCACCAGCAGCACTCAGGGGGCGCCTGAAGCTTTCTTT. It yields the protein CATSSTQGAPEAFF.

This clone has just a few counts. The genes are TRBV7-9 and TRBJ1-2; the D is unclear. CDR3 length: 14 residues. Per the germline V gene, CDR1 is SEHNR and CDR2 is FQNEAQ (reference sequence). V lost 10 bases and J 0 bases, leaving 15 bases between the germline ends. The CDR3 spells CATLGGVTNYGYTF. The DNA for the CDR3 is TGTGCCACCTTGGGTGGAGTCACTAACTATGGCTACACCTTC.

V and J are TRBV4-2 and TRBJ1-6; no reliable D call. V was pared by 0 bases and J by 0 bases, with 6 bases between. Looked up from germline, CDR1 is LGHNA and CDR2 is YNFKEQ. This CDR3 has 16 amino acids. CDR3 region: CASSQEGSSYNSPLHF. CDR3 in DNA: TGTGCCAGCAGCCAAGAGGGGAGCTCCTATAATTCACCCCTCCACTTT.

The DNA for the CDR3 is TGTGCCAGCTCACAGGGATATGGAACTAGCGGGGGCCCACAAGTTTACTACTTC. Amino acids: CASSQGYGTSGGPQVYYF. This rearrangement joins TRBV18 to TRBJ2-5; 11 bases match TRBD2. CDR3 size: 18 residues. V was pared by 4 bases and J by 14 bases, with 24 bases of the junction left unmatched. The germline V gene has CDR1 KGHSH and CDR2 LQKENI.

The chain carries TRBV6-1 and TRBJ1-5, with D hard to call. The V gene lost 1 base and the J gene lost 0 bases, with 13 bases spanning the gap. The CDR3 consists of 17 residues. Germline CDR1 is MNHNS and CDR2 is SASEGT. The CDR3 protein is CASSEGGPAYSNQPQHF. As DNA, the CDR3 is TGTGCCAGCAGTGAAGGCGGCCCCGCTTATAGCAATCAGCCCCAGCATTTT.

This clone was detected once. DNA for the CDR3: TGTGCCAGCAGCTTACGACTTAACACCGGGGAGCTGTTTTTT. Translating gives CASSLRLNTGELFF. The chain links TRBV7-2 to TRBJ2-2; D is ambiguous. Trimming took off 2 bases at V and 2 bases at J, with 6 bases between the two ends. Per the germline V gene, CDR1 is SGHTA and CDR2 is FQGNSA. This CDR3 is built from 14 residues.

This clone has a handful of counts. The V gene is TRBV27, the J gene TRBJ2-7; 8 bases match TRBD2. This CDR3 contains 15 residues. In germline, CDR1 is MNHEY, CDR2 SMNVEV (reference sequence). V was clipped by 7 bases and J by 0 bases; unmatched bases: 8. The CDR3 sequence: CASTKPGGSSYEQYF. The CDR3 nucleotides are TGTGCCAGCACCAAACCGGGGGGGTCCTCCTACGAGCAGTACTTC.